This TCR beta chain stems from a study of response to subunit inactivated influenza vaccine. TCRdb re-derived calls from the RT-PCR reads in MiXCR, one entry per CDR3 protein. The profile covers about 650,000 distinct CDR3 sequences, with roughly 15% appearing a single time and 6.5% to 8% taken by the ten largest. As regards this clonotype: Its antigen is undetermined.

Overall study results and limits: After each seasonal influenza vaccination, few new T cells are recruited, the authors suggested.

J gave up 9 bases and V 6 bases, and 12 bases lay outside the gene matches. The CDR3 contains 16 residues. The receptor's source is a man aged 50 or older who received an inactivated influenza vaccine. This sample comprised PBMCs from blood, obtained 14 days before vaccination. The chain uses TRBV12-3 or TRBV12-4 and TRBJ2-1; 12 bases line up with TRBD2. The CDR3 bases are TGTGCCAGCAGGGGACTAGCGGGCGCCGGGGCAATTGAGCAGTTCTTC. Protein: CASRGLAGAGAIEQFF.